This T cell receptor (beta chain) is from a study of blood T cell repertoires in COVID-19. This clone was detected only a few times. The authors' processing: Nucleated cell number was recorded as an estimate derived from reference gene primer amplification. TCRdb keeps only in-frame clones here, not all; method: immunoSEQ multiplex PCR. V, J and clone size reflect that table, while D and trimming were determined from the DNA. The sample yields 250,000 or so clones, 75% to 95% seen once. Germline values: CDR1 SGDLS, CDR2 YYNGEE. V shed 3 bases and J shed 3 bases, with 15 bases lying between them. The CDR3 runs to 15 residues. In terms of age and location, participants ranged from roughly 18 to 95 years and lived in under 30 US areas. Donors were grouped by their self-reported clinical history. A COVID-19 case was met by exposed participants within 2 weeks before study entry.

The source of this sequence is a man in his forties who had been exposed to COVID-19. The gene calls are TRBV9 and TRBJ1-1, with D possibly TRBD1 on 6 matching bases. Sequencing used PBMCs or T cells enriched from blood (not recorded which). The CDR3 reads CASSAPGTPHTEAFF. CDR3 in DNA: TGTGCCAGCAGCGCCCCCGGGACACCCCACACTGAAGCTTTCTTT.